This T cell receptor beta chain emerged from a study of blood T cell repertoires in COVID-19. Overall study: Some COVID-19 samples were acute and others convalescent; all came from the United States, Italy and Spain.

As handled by the study authors: Reference gene primers were amplified, and this amplification served to estimate nucleated cell counts. Measured with immunoSEQ multiplex PCR; TCRdb has only the in-frame clones, and not every one. V and J calls and clone size follow that table, whereas D and trimming were derived from the DNA. The sample lists about 42,000 clones; 89% were seen once. Source material: peripheral blood. The sequence came from a human donor in a cohort sampled during active COVID-19.

The CDR3 sequence is CASSHTTAYGYTF. The CDR3 coding sequence is TGTGCCAGCAGCCATACTACGGCCTATGGCTACACCTTC. This chain links TRBV3-1 (or the pseudogene TRBV3-2) with TRBJ1-2; D is undetermined. V lost 3 bases and J lost 4, with 9 bases in between. The germline gives CDR1 LGHDT, CDR2 YNNKEL (reference sequence). The CDR3 runs to 13 residues.